This T cell receptor beta chain was retrieved from a study of T cells after yellow fever vaccination. Regarding the study as a whole: Secondary responses were weaker yet peaked faster, day 5 versus 15.

TCRdb fed the 5' RACE reads into MiXCR, producing one record per CDR3 protein. Of 150,000 to 200,000 distinct CDR3 sequences listed, 11% are singletons. J was trimmed by 8 bases and V by 5 bases; bases with no gene match: 9. This CDR3 spans 14 amino acids. As concerns this clonotype: Its matching antigen is unknown.

This clonotype was sampled from a man aged 18 to 35 who received the YFV17D yellow fever vaccine. The specimen comprised CD8+ T cells sorted from PBMCs, sampled 15 days after the yellow fever booster vaccination. The chain has TRBV12-3 or TRBV12-4 and TRBJ2-1; 7 bases match TRBD2. The CDR3 protein is CASSVYRGVYEQFF. CDR3 bases: TGTGCCAGCAGTGTCTACCGGGGGGTGTATGAGCAGTTCTTC.